The 9 T cell receptor beta chains below were found in one sample sequenced in a study of blood T cell repertoires in COVID-19. The assay was immunoSEQ multiplex PCR, and TCRdb's table has in-frame clones only and misses some. The top ten clones hold around 3.6% of a sample with under 300,000 clones, around four fifths of them seen once. The sample consisted of peripheral blood. Receptors originate from a woman aged 40 to 50 with active or convalescent COVID-19.

This chain joins TRBV6-1 and TRBJ1-6; D is possibly TRBD1 (5 bases). Trimming cost V 4 bases and J 4 bases, with 17 bases left between them. Per the germline V gene, CDR1 is MNHNS and CDR2 is SASEGT. This CDR3 has 17 amino acids. The chain's CDR3 is CASSAPWGDHYNSPLHF. The CDR3 region has the DNA TGTGCCAGCAGTGCTCCTTGGGGGGACCATTATAATTCACCCCTCCACTTT.

This chain links TRBV6-5 with TRBJ2-7, with 8 bases fitting TRBD1. This CDR3 region has 13 residues. J gave up 3 bases and V 6 bases, and 4 bases lay outside the gene matches. CDR1 and CDR2 from the germline V gene are MNHEY and SVGAGI. In DNA form, the CDR3 reads TGTGCCAGCAGCGCGACAGGGGTCTACGAGCAGTACTTC. Protein sequence: CASSATGVYEQYF.

The rearrangement links TRBV5-4 to TRBJ1-3; TRBD1 is a possible D gene (5 bases). Trimming pared 0 bases from V and 1 base from J, leaving 8 bases between. This CDR3 has 15 amino acids. Germline V gene lookup returns CDR1 SGHNT and CDR2 YYREEE (reference sequence). CDR3 in amino acids: CASSLATGSGNTIYF. Written as DNA, the CDR3 is TGTGCCAGCAGCTTGGCCACAGGATCTGGAAACACCATATATTTT.

The J gene is TRBJ2-6, the V gene TRBV5-6, with a tentative D call TRBD1 (6 bases). The CDR3 spans 17 residues. Germline V lookup: CDR1 SGHDT, CDR2 YYEEEE. Trimming left V 4 bases short and J 0 bases short, with 14 bases between. The CDR3 nucleotides read TGTGCCAGCAGCCCATGGACAGCGAGCTCTGGGGCCAACGTCCTGACTTTC. Protein: CASSPWTASSGANVLTF.

The gene calls are TRBV10-3 and TRBJ2-3; 8 bases align to TRBD1. Germline CDR1 ENHRY, CDR2 SYGVKD. Trimming at V came to 5 bases and at J to 3 bases, leaving 10 bases not matched to a gene. This CDR3 comprises 16 residues. The CDR3 spells CAISNSAGGATDTQYF. The CDR3 nucleotides read TGTGCCATCAGTAATTCGGCAGGGGGCGCAACAGATACGCAGTATTTT.

A single count supports this clone. The CDR3, as DNA: TGTGCCACCAGTGACCCTGGGGACAGGGGGCAAGAGACCCAGTACTTC. Translating it yields CATSDPGDRGQETQYF. The chain links TRBV24-1 to TRBJ2-5; 11 positions match TRBD1. Germline values: CDR1 KGHDR, CDR2 SFDVKD. The junction had 5 bases not matched to a gene; V was cut back by 4 bases and J by 2 bases. This CDR3 has 16 residues.

This chain links TRBV19 with TRBJ2-3; 7 bases agree with TRBD1. Germline lookup yields CDR1 LNHDA and CDR2 SQIVND (reference sequence). J lost 1 base, V lost 6 bases, and 4 bases had no gene match. CDR3 length: 14 amino acids. The CDR3 nucleotides are TGTGCCAGTAGCACAACAGGGGGCACAGATACGCAGTATTTT. Translation: CASSTTGGTDTQYF.

This clone was observed a few times. This rearrangement joins TRBV15 to TRBJ1-4; possibly TRBD1 for D (5 bases). Germline CDR1 reads LNHNV; CDR2 reads YYDKDF (reference sequence). The CDR3 covers 13 residues. The V end lost 3 bases, the J end lost 7 bases, and 9 bases lay between the germline ends. DNA of the CDR3: TGTGCCACCAGCAGTACCGGGGGTGAAAAACTGTTTTTT. It specifies CATSSTGGEKLFF.

V and J are TRBV6-5 and TRBJ2-3, with 12 bases aligning to TRBD2. The CDR3 covers 15 residues. Germline V gene data show CDR1 as MNHEY and CDR2 as SVGAGI. The junction had 12 bases not matched to a gene; V was cut back by 11 bases and J by 6 bases. The CDR3 region is CACHPSGGAGDTQYF. DNA of the CDR3: TGTGCCTGTCATCCTAGCGGGGGGGCAGGGGATACGCAGTATTTT.